This TCR beta chain was documented in a study of graft-versus-host responses after intestinal transplantation. Study context: Each of the recipients got a multivisceral, liver-intestinal, or isolated intestinal transplant. Recipients were all induced with anti-thymocyte globulin, then given tacrolimus and steroids for about three years. Notes on the study in general: Detection of GvH clones occurred in recipient marrow, and some had their first appearance in ileum or blood. High graft-versus-host to host-versus-graft clonal ratios were seen in allografts of patients with graft-donor T cell macrochimerism.

As regards this clone: Its antigen is as yet unknown.

Using immunoSEQ multiplex PCR, the repertoire was profiled, and TCRdb retains in-frame clones only, with some absent. The profile shows approximately 89,000 clones, around 90% of them singletons. This CDR3 contains 14 residues. With 2 bases removed from V and 0 bases from J, the gap between germline ends came to 8 bases. CDR1 SGDLS and CDR2 YYNGEE come from the germline V gene. The receptor comes from a human patient who received an intestinal transplant, so some T cells may come from the graft donor. The material was PBMCs, obtained roughly 450 days after intestinal transplant. V is TRBV9 and J is TRBJ1-1; weak D call: TRBD1 (5 bases). The CDR3 reads CASSVGALNTEAFF. The CDR3 DNA sequence: TGTGCCAGCAGCGTCGGGGCCTTGAACACTGAAGCTTTCTTT. The full variable domain, with the rest looked up from reference TRBV9 and TRBJ1-1, is DSGVTQTPKHLITATGQRVTLRCSPRSGDLSVYWYQQSLDQGLQFLIQYYNGEERAKGNILERFSAQQFPDLHSELNLSSLELGDSALYFCASSVGALNTEAFFGQGTRLTVV.